This record looks at one T cell receptor (beta chain) sequence and its context. The antigen is unknown. This sample stems from a study of shared clonotypes between healthy human individuals. This table comes from immunoSEQ multiplex PCR, and its TCRdb copy is limited to in-frame clones, with some not included. This repertoire shows around 1.5 million clones, approximately 98% found once; its top ten account for less than 0.55%. Study-level results: Despite large depth, rarefaction showed incomplete sorted-subset sequencing. The study generally estimated greater richness for naive than memory subsets. Clonotypes shared by all four donors outscored non-shared clonotypes in generation probability.

The sequence derives from a man aged 25 to 40 in good health. The sample was naive CD4+ T cells sorted from blood. Subset here: CD45RA+ positively selected.

This chain's CDR3 is CASSADVSVWETQYF. CDR3 in DNA: TGTGCCAGCTCGGCGGACGTCTCGGTTTGGGAGACCCAGTACTTC. The chain combines TRBV18 with TRBJ2-5, with D unclear. The CDR3 extends over 15 amino acids. Trimming took 6 bases from V and 5 from J, leaving 19 bases between them. Germline-derived CDR1 and CDR2 are KGHSH and LQKENI.